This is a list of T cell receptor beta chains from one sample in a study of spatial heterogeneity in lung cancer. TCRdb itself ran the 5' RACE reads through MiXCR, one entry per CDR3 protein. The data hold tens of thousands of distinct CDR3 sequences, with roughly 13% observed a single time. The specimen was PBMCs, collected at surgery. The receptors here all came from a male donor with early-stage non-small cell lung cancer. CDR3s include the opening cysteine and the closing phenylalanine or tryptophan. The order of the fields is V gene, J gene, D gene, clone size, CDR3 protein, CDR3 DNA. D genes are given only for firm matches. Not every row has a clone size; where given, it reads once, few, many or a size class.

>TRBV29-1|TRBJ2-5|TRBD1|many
CSVGTGGEETQYF
TGCAGCGTTGGGACAGGGGGCGAAGAGACCCAGTACTTC
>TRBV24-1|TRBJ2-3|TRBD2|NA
CATSDSRPTGTSATDTQYF
TGTGCCACCAGTGATTCGAGACCCACCGGGACTAGCGCGACAGATACGCAGTATTTT
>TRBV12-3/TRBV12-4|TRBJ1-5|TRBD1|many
CASSPRQGGYNQPQHF
TGTGCCAGCAGCCCCCGACAGGGGGGCTACAATCAGCCCCAGCATTTT
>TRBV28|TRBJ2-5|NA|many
CAIFGQDQTQYF
TGTGCCATCTTCGGGCAGGACCAGACCCAGTACTTC
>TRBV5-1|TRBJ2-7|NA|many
CASSLGKGVEQYF
TGCGCCAGCAGCTTGGGAAAAGGAGTCGAGCAGTACTTC
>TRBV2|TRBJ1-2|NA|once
CASTRWNLYGYTF
TGTGCCAGCACTAGGTGGAACCTCTATGGCTACACCTTC
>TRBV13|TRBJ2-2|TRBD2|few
CASSRGGGAWELFF
TGTGCCAGCAGCCGCGGCGGGGGGGCCTGGGAGCTGTTTTTT
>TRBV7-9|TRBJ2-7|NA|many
CASSLYSSRDEQYF
TGTGCCAGCAGCTTATATTCGTCGCGAGACGAGCAGTACTTC
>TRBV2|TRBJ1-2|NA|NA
CASSVRPDYGYTF
TGTGCCAGCAGTGTTAGGCCGGACTATGGCTACACCTTC
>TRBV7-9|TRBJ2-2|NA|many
CASSLNTGELFF
TGTGCCAGCAGCTTAAACACCGGGGAGCTGTTTTTT
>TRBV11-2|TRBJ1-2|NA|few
CASSLGRSEDGYTF
TGTGCCAGCAGCTTAGGCAGGAGTGAGGATGGCTACACCTTC
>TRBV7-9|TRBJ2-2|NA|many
CASSHVIETGELFF
TGTGCCAGCAGTCACGTGATTGAGACCGGGGAGCTGTTTTTT
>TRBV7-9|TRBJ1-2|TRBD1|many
CASSLAGQGAPGYTF
TGTGCCAGCAGCTTAGCGGGACAGGGGGCGCCTGGCTACACCTTC
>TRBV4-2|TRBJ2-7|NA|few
CASSHLHGGSYEQYF
TGTGCCAGCAGCCACCTTCACGGGGGCTCCTACGAGCAGTACTTC
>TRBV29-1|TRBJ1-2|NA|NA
CSVAQRGAYYGYTF
TGCAGCGTTGCCCAACGCGGGGCTTACTATGGCTACACCTTC
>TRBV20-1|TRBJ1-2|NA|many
CSASGGDYGYTF
TGCAGTGCTAGTGGTGGGGATTATGGCTACACCTTC
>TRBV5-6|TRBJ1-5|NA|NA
CASSLYSSNQPQHF
TGTGCCAGCAGCTTGTACAGCAGCAATCAGCCCCAGCATTTT
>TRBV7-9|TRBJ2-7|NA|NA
CASSLARRGIDEQYF
TGTGCCAGCAGCTTAGCGCGCCGGGGAATAGACGAGCAGTACTTC
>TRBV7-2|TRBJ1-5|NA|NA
CASSLTGKGNQPQHF
TGTGCCAGCAGCCTAACCGGGAAGGGCAATCAGCCCCAGCATTTT
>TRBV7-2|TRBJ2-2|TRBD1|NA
CASSWDRAYTGELFF
TGTGCCAGCAGTTGGGACAGGGCGTACACCGGGGAGCTGTTTTTT
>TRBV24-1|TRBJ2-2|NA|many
CATSGTASTGELFF
TGTGCCACCAGTGGGACAGCTTCCACCGGGGAGCTGTTTTTT
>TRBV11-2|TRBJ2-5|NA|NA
CASSSGPNQETQYF
TGTGCCAGCAGCTCCGGACCTAACCAAGAGACCCAGTACTTC
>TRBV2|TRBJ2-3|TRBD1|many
CARSAGQGTDTQYF
TGTGCCAGGAGTGCGGGACAGGGGACAGATACGCAGTATTTT
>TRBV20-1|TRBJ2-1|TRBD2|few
CSARGLAGGDNEQFF
TGCAGTGCTAGAGGTCTTGCGGGGGGGGACAATGAGCAGTTCTTC
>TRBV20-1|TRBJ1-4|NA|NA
CSAPLGNEKLFF
TGCAGTGCTCCCTTGGGGAATGAAAAACTGTTTTTT
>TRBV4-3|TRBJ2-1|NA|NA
CASSQVRKVEQFF
TGCGCCAGCAGCCAAGTGAGGAAAGTTGAGCAGTTCTTC
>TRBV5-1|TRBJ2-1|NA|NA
CASGEWPLQFF
TGCGCCAGCGGCGAGTGGCCGCTCCAGTTCTTC
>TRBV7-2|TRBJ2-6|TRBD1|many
CASSLGQPGANVLTF
TGTGCCAGCAGCTTGGGACAGCCTGGGGCCAACGTCCTGACTTTC
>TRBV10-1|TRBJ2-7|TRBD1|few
CASSGDRARDEQYF
TGCGCCAGCAGTGGGGACAGGGCGAGGGACGAGCAGTACTTC
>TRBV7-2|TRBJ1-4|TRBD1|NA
CASSSDRAPREKLFF
TGTGCCAGCAGCTCCGACAGGGCCCCCCGCGAAAAACTGTTTTTT
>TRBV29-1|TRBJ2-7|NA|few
CSVERGNTGDEQYF
TGCAGCGTTGAGAGAGGGAATACAGGCGACGAGCAGTACTTC
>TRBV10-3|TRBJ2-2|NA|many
CAIMDTSTGELFF
TGTGCCATCATGGACACCTCCACCGGGGAGCTGTTTTTT
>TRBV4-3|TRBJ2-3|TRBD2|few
CASSQAPSGSPADTQYF
TGCGCCAGCAGCCAAGCCCCAAGCGGGAGTCCCGCAGATACGCAGTATTTT
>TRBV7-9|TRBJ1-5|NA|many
CASSLTGIRNQPQHF
TGTGCCAGCAGCTTAACAGGCATCCGCAATCAGCCCCAGCATTTT
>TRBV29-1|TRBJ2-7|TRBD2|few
CSVGLAGEQYF
TGCAGCGTCGGACTAGCGGGAGAGCAGTACTTC
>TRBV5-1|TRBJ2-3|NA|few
CASSLGLVLDTQYF
TGCGCCAGCAGCTTGGGGCTAGTTTTGGATACGCAGTATTTT
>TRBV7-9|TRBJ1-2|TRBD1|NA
CASSRGTGLYGYTF
TGTGCCAGCAGCCGTGGGACAGGACTATATGGCTACACCTTC
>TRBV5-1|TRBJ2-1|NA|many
CASSLMEGSYNEQFF
TGCGCCAGCAGCTTGATGGAGGGGTCCTACAATGAGCAGTTCTTC
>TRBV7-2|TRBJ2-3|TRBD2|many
CASSLGGGRASDTQYF
TGTGCCAGCAGCTTAGGGGGCGGGAGGGCAAGCGATACGCAGTATTTT
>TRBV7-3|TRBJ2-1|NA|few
CASSFGRGSHNEQFF
TGTGCCAGCAGCTTCGGGCGAGGAAGCCACAATGAGCAGTTCTTC
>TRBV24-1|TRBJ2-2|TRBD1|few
CATSPRGTGNTGELFF
TGTGCCACCAGTCCCAGGGGGACAGGGAACACCGGGGAGCTGTTTTTT
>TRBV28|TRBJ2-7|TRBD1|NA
CASSLVTGDEQYF
TGTGCCAGCAGTTTAGTGACAGGGGACGAGCAGTACTTC
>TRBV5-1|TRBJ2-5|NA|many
CASSLAGSTQETQYF
TGCGCCAGCAGCTTGGCCGGGAGCACCCAAGAGACCCAGTACTTC
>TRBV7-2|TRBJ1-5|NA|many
CASSNSMYSNQPQHF
TGTGCCAGCAGCAACAGTATGTATAGCAATCAGCCCCAGCATTTT
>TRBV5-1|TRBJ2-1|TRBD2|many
CASSSRLAGGPNNEQFF
TGCGCCAGCAGCTCGAGACTAGCGGGAGGACCTAACAATGAGCAGTTCTTC
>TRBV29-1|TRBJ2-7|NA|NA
CSVGWETYEQYF
TGCAGCGTTGGCTGGGAGACCTACGAGCAGTACTTC
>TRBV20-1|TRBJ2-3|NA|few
CSASSPDTQYF
TGCAGTGCTAGTTCGCCAGATACGCAGTATTTT